The entry that follows covers one T cell receptor beta chain sequence. Antigen unknown. These data come from a study of T cell responses to AZD1222 COVID-19 vaccine. The study, taken as a whole, reports: The donor group comprised mostly white British people and more females; the analysis possibly underestimated clonal diversity. Breadth and depth of Spike-specific TCRs rose after two AZD1222 doses. Spike-wide vaccine-associated CD4 TCRs dominated at 160-218 and 743-854. The study reported that nearly half of spike-specific TCRs target unmutated variant regions.

Profiling relied on immunoSEQ multiplex PCR, and the TCRdb table lists in-frame clones only, not all of them. The sample yields roughly 110,000 clones, about 90% seen once. From germline, CDR1 is SGHRS and CDR2 YFSETQ. Between the trimmed V and J ends, which lost 2 bases and 7 bases, there was a span of 16 bases. The CDR3 loop spans 15 amino acids. The receptor's source is an adult in good health. The chain recombines TRBV5-1 with TRBJ2-1; a weak D match, TRBD1 (5 bases). This sample comprised peripheral blood, obtained on day 0 of AZD1222 vaccination. The CDR3 sequence is CASSFPGPPPNEQFF. The CDR3 coding sequence is TGCGCCAGCAGCTTCCCAGGGCCCCCTCCAAATGAGCAGTTCTTC.